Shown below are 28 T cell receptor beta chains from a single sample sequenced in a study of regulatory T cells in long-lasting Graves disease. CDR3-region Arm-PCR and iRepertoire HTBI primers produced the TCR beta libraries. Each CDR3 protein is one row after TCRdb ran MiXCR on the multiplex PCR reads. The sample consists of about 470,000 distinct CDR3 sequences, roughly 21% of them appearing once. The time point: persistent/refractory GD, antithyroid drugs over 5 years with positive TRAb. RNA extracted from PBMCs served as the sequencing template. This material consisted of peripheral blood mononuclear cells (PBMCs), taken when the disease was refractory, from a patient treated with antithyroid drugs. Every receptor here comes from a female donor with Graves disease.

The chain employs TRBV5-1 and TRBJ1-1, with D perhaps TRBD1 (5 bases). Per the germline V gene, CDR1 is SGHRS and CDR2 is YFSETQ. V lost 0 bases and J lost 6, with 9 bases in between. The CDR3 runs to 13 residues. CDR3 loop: CASSLAGIAEAFF. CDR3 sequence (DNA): TGCGCCAGCAGCTTGGCAGGGATCGCTGAAGCTTTCTTT.

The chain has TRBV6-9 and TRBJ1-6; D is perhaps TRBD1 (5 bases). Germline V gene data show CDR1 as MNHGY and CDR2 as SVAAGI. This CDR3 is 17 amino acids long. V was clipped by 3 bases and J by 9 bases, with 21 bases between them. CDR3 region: CASSYQSRSTGGSPLHF. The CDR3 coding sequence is TGTGCCAGCAGTTACCAATCCCGGTCTACCGGGGGTTCACCCCTCCACTTT.

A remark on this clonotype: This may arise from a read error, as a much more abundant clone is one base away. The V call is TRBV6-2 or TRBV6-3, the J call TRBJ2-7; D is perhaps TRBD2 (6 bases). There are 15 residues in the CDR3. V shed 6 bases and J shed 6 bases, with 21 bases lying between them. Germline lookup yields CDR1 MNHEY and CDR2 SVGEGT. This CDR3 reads CASSATRGNPLEQYF. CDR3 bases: TGTGCCAGCAGCGCTACTCGCGGGAATCCGCTCGAGCAGTACTTC.

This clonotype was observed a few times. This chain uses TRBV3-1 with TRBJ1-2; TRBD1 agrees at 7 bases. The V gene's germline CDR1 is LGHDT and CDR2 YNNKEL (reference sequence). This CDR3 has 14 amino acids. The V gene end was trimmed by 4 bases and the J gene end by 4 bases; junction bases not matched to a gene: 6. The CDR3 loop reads CASSRAYRGYGYTF. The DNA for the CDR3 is TGTGCCAGCAGCCGGGCCTACAGGGGCTATGGCTACACCTTC.

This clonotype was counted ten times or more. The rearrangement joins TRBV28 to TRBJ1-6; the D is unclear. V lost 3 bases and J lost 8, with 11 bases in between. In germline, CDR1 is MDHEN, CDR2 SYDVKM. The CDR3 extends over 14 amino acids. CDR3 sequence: CASSFEALYSPLHF. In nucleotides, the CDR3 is TGTGCCAGCAGTTTTGAAGCCCTATATTCACCCCTCCACTTT.

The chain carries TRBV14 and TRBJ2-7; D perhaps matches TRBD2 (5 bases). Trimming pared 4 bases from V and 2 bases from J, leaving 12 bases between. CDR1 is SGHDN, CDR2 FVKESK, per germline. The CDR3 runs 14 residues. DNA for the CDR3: TGTGCCAGCAGCCTCAGTCACGGGACCTACGAGCAGTACTTC. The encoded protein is CASSLSHGTYEQYF.

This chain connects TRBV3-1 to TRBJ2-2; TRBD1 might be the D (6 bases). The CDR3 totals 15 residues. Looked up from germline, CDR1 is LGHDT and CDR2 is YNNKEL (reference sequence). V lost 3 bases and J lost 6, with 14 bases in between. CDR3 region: CASSQTPRGAGELFF. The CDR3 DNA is TGTGCCAGCAGCCAGACCCCCAGGGGAGCCGGGGAGCTGTTTTTT.

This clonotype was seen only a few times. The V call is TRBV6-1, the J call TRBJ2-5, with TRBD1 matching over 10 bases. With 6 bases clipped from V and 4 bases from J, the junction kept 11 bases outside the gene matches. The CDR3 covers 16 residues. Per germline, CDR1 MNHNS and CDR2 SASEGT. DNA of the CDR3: TGTGCCAGCAGGAGCACCGGGACAGGGGCTCCAGAGACCCAGTACTTC. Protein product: CASRSTGTGAPETQYF.

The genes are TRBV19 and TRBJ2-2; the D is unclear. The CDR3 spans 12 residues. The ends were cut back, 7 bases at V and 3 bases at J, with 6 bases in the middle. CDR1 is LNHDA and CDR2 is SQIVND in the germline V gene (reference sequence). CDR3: CASMAYTGELFF. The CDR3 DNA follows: TGTGCCAGTATGGCCTACACCGGGGAGCTGTTTTTT.

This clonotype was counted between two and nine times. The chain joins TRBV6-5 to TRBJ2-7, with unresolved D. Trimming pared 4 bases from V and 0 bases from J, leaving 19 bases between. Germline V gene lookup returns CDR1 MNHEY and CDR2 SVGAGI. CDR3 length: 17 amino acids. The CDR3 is CASSCGLGGTSSYEQYF. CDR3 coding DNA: TGTGCCAGCAGTTGCGGTTTGGGCGGCACGAGCTCCTACGAGCAGTACTTC.

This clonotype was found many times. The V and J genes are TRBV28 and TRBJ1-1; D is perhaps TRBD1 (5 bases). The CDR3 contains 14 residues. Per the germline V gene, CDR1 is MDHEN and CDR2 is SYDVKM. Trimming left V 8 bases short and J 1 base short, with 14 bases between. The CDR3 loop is CASRRGGTNTEAFF. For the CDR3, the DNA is TGTGCCAGCCGAAGGGGTGGAACGAACACTGAAGCTTTCTTT.

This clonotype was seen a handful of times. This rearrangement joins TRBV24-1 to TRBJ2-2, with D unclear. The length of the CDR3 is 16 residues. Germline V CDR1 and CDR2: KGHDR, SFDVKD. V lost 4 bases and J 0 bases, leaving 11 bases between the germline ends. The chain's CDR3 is CATSDVRVPNTGELFF. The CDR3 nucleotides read TGTGCCACCAGTGACGTTCGGGTCCCGAACACCGGGGAGCTGTTTTTT.

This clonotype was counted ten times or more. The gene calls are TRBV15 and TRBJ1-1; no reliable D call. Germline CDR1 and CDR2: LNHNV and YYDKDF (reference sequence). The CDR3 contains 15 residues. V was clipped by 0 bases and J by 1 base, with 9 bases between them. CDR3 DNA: TGTGCCACCAGCAGAGATCTGGCAGAGAACACTGAAGCTTTCTTT. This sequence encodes CATSRDLAENTEAFF.

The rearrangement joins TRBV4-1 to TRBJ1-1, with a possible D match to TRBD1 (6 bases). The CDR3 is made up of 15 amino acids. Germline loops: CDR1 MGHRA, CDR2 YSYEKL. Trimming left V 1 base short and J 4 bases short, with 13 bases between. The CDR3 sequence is CASSQVVTGRTEAFF. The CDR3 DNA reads TGCGCCAGCAGCCAAGTGGTCACAGGGCGCACTGAAGCTTTCTTT.

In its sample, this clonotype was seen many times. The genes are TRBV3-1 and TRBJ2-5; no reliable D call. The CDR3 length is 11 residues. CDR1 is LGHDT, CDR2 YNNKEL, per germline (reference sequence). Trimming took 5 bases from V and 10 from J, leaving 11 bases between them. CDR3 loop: CASSERSIQYF. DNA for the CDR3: TGTGCCAGCAGCGAGCGATCGATCCAGTACTTC.

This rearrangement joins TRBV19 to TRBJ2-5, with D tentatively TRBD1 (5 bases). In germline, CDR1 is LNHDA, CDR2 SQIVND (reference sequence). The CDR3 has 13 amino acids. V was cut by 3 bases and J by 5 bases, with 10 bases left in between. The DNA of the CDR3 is TGTGCCAGTAGTATCCAGGGTCGGGAGACCCAGTACTTC. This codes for CASSIQGRETQYF.

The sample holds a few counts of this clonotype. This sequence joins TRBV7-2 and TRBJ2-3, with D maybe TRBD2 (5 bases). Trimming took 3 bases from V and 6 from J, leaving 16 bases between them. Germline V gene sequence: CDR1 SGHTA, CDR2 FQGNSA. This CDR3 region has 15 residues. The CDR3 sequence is CASSFRRVDKDTQYF. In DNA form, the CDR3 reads TGTGCCAGCAGCTTTCGGCGGGTGGATAAGGATACGCAGTATTTT.

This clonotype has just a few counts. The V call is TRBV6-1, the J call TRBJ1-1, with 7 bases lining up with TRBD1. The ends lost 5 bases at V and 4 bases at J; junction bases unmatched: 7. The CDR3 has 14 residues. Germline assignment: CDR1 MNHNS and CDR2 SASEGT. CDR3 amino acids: CASSTRQGITEAFF. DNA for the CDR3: TGTGCCAGCAGTACTAGACAGGGAATCACTGAAGCTTTCTTT.

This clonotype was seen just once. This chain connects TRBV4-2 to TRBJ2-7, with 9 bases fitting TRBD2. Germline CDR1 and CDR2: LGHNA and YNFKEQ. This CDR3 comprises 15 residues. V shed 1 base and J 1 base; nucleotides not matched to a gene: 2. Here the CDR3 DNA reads TGTGCCAGCAGCCAAGGGACTAGCGCTTCCTACGAGCAGTACTTC. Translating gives CASSQGTSASYEQYF.

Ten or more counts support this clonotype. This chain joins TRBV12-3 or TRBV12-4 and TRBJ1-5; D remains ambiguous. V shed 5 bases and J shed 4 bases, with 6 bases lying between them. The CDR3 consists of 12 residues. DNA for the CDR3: TGTGCCAGCAGTCCCGATAATCAGCCCCAGCATTTT. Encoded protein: CASSPDNQPQHF.

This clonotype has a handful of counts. CDR3 residues: CASSLDNTLTYGYTF. In nucleotides, the CDR3 is TGTGCCAGCAGCTTAGACAATACCCTCACCTATGGCTACACCTTC. This chain connects TRBV7-9 to TRBJ1-2; D uncertain. V was trimmed by 1 base and J by 4 bases, leaving 13 bases between them. Germline V lookup: CDR1 SEHNR, CDR2 FQNEAQ (reference sequence). The CDR3 sequence is 15 residues long. Variable domain in full (rest from reference TRBV7-9 and TRBJ1-2): DTGVSQNPRHKITKRGQNVTFRCDPISEHNRLYWYRQTLGQGPEFLTYFQNEAQLEKSRLLSDRFSAERPKGSFSTLEIQRTEQGDSAMYLCASSLDNTLTYGYTFGSGTRLTVV.

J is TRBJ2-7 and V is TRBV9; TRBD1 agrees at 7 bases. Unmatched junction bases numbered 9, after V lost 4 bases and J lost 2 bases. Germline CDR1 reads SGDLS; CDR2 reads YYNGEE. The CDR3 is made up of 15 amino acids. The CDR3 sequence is CASSPGQEAAYEQYF. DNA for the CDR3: TGTGCCAGCAGCCCTGGACAGGAGGCAGCCTACGAGCAGTACTTC.

CDR3 sequence: CASRPDRGSTDTQYF. The CDR3 region has the DNA TGTGCCAGCAGGCCGGACAGGGGGAGCACAGATACGCAGTATTTT. The rearrangement links TRBV28 to TRBJ2-3, with TRBD1 identical over 10 bases. Trimming at V came to 6 bases and at J to 0 bases, leaving 3 bases not matched to a gene. Germline V gene lookup returns CDR1 MDHEN and CDR2 SYDVKM. The CDR3 covers 15 residues. Full variable domain (remainder filled in from reference TRBV28 and TRBJ2-3): DVKVTQSSRYLVKRTGEKVFLECVQDMDHENMFWYRQDPGLGLRLIYFSYDVKMKEKGDIPEGYSVSREKKERFSLILESASTNQTSMYLCASRPDRGSTDTQYFGPGTRLTVL.

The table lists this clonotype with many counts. The CDR3 is CASSVFGPPETQYF. As DNA, the CDR3 is TGTGCCAGCAGTGTATTCGGGCCCCCAGAGACCCAGTACTTC. This chain uses TRBV2 with TRBJ2-5; no firm D call. The CDR3 has 14 amino acids. Germline V lookup: CDR1 SNHLY, CDR2 FYNNEI. Trimming removed 4 bases from V and 4 bases from J, with 13 bases in between.

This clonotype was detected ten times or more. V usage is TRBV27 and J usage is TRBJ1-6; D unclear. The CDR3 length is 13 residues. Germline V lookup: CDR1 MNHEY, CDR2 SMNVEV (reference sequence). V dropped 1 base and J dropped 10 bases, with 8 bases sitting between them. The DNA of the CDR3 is TGTGCCAGCAGTTTATTGGTCCGATCACCCCTCCACTTT. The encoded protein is CASSLLVRSPLHF.

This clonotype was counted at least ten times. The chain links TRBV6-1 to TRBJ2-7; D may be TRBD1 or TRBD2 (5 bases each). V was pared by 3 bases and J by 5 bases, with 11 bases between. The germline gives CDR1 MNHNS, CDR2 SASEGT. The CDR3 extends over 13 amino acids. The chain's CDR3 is CASSEGPYHEQYF. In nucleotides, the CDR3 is TGTGCCAGCAGTGAGGGACCTTACCACGAGCAGTACTTC.

CDR3 sequence reads: CASSQDYRTYEQYF. In DNA, the CDR3 is TGTGCCAGCAGCCAAGACTACAGGACCTACGAGCAGTACTTC. The J gene is TRBJ2-7, the V gene TRBV3-1; a weak D match, TRBD1 (5 bases). The CDR3 covers 14 residues. The germline V gene encodes CDR1 LGHDT and CDR2 YNNKEL (reference sequence). Trimming left V 0 bases short and J 2 bases short, with 8 bases between.

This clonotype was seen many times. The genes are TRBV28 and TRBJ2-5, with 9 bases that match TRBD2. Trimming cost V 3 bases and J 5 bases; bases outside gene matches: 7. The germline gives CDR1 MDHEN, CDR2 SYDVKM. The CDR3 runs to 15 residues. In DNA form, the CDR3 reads TGTGCCAGCAGTTTCGAGCGGGGGGCGGAGGAGACCCAGTACTTC. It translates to CASSFERGAEETQYF. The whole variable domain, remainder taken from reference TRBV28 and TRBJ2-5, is DVKVTQSSRYLVKRTGEKVFLECVQDMDHENMFWYRQDPGLGLRLIYFSYDVKMKEKGDIPEGYSVSREKKERFSLILESASTNQTSMYLCASSFERGAEETQYFGPGTRLLVL.